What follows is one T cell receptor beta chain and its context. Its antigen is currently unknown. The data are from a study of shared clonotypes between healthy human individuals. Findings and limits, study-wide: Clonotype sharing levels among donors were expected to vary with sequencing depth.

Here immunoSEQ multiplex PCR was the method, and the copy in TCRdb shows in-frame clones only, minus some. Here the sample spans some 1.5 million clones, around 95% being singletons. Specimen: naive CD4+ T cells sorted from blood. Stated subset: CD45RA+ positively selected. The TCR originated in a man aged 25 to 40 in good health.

The CDR3 DNA sequence: TGTGCCAGCAGCGCTCAAGGGACATCACTGGCTGGGGCCAACGTCCTGACTTTC. Residues: CASSAQGTSLAGANVLTF. This sequence joins TRBV9 and TRBJ2-6; possible D gene TRBD1, 6 bases. The V gene's germline CDR1 is SGDLS and CDR2 YYNGEE. Trimming removed 3 bases from V and 2 bases from J, with 18 bases in between. CDR3 size: 18 residues.